Sequencing of this TCR beta chain was carried out in a study of graft-versus-host responses after intestinal transplantation. General study findings and limits: Peak circulating GvH clone levels tracked with early post-transplant HvG declines.

The graft tissue was processed, and this released both intraepithelial and lamina propria lymphocytes. Worth noting for this clone: Its target is not known.

The method was immunoSEQ multiplex PCR; TCRdb's version includes in-frame clones alone and lacks a portion of them. The sample records some 17,000 clones, roughly 80% being singletons. The V end lost 4 bases, the J end lost 7 bases, and 21 bases lay between the germline ends. This CDR3 region has 15 residues. Germline V gene lookup returns CDR1 SGHDT and CDR2 YYEEEE. This clonotype originated in a human patient who received an intestinal transplant, so some T cells may come from the graft donor. The sample in question was ileum tissue, obtained 17 days after transplant. The rearrangement links TRBV5-6 to TRBJ2-7; possibly TRBD2 for D (6 bases). CDR3 sequence: CASSRGSPGREEQYF. The CDR3 bases are TGTGCCAGCAGCCGAGGGAGCCCCGGACGGGAGGAGCAGTACTTC.